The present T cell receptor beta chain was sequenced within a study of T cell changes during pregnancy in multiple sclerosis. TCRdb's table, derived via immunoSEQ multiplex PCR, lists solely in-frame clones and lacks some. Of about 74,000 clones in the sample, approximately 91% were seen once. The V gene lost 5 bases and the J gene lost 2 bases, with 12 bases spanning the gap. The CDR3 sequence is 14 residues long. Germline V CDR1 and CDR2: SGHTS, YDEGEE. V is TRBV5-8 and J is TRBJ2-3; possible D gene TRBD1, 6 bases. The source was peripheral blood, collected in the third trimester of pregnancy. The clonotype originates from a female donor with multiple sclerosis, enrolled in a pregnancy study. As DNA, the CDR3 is TGTGCCAGCAGTCCCGGACAGTTCACAGATACGCAGTATTTT. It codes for CASSPGQFTDTQYF.